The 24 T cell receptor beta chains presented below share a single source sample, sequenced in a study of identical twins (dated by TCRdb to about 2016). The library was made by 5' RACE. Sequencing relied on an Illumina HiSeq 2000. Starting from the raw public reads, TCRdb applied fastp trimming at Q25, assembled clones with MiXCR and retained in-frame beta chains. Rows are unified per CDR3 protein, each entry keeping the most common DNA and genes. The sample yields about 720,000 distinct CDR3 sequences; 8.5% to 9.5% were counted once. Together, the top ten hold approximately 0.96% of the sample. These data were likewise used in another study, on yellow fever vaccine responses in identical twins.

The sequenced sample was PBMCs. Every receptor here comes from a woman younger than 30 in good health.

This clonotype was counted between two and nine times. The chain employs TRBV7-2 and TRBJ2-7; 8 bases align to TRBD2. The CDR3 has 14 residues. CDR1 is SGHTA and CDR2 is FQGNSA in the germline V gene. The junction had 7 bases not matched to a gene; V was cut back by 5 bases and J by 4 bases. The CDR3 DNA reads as TGTGCCAGCAGCCCCTTCTCTAGCGGGTACGAGCAGTACTTC. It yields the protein CASSPFSSGYEQYF.

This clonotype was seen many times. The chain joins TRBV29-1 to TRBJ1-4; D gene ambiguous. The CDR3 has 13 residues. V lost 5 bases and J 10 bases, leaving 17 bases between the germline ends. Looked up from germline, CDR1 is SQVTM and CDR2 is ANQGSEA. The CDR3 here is CSVKVLAGAKLFF. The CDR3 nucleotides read TGCAGCGTTAAGGTCCTGGCCGGAGCAAAACTGTTTTTT.

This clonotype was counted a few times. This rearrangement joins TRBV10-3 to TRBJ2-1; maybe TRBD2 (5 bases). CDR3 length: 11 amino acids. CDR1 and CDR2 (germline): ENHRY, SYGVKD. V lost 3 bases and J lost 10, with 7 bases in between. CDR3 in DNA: TGTGCCATCAGTGATGGACTCGAGCAGTTCTTC. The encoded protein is CAISDGLEQFF.

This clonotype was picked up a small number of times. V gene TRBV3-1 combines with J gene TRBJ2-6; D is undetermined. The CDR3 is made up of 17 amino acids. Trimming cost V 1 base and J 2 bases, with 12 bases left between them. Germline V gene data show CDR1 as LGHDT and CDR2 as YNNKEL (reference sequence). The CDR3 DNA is TGTGCCAGCAGCCAAGCGAAGCCAAGGGCTGGGGCCAACGTCCTGACTTTC. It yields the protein CASSQAKPRAGANVLTF. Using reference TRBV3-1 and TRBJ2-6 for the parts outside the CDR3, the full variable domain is DTAVSQTPKYLVTQMGNDKSIKCEQNLGHDTMYWYKQDSKKFLKIMFSYNNKELIINETVPNRFSPKSPDKAHLNLHINSLELGDSAVYFCASSQAKPRAGANVLTFGAGSRLTVL.

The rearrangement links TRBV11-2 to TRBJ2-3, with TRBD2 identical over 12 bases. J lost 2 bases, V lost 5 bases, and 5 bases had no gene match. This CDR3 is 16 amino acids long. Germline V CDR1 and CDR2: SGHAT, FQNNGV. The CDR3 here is CASSTLAGGATDTQYF. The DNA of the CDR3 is TGTGCCAGCAGCACTCTAGCGGGGGGGGCCACAGATACGCAGTATTTT.

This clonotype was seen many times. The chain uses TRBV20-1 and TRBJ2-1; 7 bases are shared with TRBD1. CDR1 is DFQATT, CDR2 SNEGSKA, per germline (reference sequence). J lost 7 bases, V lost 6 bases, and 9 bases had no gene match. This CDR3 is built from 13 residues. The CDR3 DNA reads TGCAGTGCGCCGAAGGGACAGTTTAATGAGCAGTTCTTC. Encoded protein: CSAPKGQFNEQFF.

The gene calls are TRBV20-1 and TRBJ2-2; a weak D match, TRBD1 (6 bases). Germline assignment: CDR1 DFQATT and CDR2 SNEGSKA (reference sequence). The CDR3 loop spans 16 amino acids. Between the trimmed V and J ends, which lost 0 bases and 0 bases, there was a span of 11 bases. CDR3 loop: CSARDPWTANTGELFF. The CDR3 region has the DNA TGCAGTGCTAGAGACCCCTGGACAGCGAACACCGGGGAGCTGTTTTTT.

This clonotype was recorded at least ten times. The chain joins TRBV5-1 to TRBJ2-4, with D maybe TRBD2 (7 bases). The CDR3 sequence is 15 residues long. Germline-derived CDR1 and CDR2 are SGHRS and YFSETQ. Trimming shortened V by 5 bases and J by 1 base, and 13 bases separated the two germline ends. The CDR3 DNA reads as TGCGCCAGCAGTAGGGGGGGGTTTGCCAAAAACATTCAGTACTTC. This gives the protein CASSRGGFAKNIQYF.

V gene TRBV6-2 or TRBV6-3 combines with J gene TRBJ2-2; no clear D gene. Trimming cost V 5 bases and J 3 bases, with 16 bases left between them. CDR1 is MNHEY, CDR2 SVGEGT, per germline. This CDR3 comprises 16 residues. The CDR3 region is CASSPIVRQYTGELFF. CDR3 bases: TGTGCCAGCAGTCCTATAGTACGGCAGTACACCGGGGAGCTGTTTTTT.

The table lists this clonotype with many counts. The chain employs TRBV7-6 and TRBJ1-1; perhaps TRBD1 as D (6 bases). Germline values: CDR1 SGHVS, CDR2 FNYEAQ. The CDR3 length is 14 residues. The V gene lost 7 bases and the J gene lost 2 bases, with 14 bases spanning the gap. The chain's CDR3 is CASTLTGANTEAFF. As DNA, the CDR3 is TGTGCCAGCACCTTGACAGGAGCCAACACTGAAGCTTTCTTT.

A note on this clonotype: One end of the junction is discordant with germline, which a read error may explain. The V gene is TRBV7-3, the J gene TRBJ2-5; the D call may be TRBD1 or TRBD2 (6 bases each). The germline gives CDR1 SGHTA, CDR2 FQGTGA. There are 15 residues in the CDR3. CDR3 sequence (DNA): TGTGCCAGCAGCATAACCGGGGGCCACCAAGAGACCCAGTACTTC. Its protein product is CASSITGGHQETQYF. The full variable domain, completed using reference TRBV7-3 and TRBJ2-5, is GAGVSQTPSNKVTEKGKYVELRCDPISGHTALYWYRQSLGQGPEFLIYFQGTGAADDSGLPNDRFFAVRPEGSVSTLKIQRTERGDSAVYLCASSITGGHQETQYFGPGTRLLVL.

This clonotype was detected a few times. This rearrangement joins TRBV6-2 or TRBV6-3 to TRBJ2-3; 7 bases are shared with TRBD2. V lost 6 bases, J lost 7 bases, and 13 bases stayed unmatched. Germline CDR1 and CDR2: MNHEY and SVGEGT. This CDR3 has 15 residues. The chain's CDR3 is CASRIRAGTIYTQYF. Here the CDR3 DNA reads TGTGCCAGCAGGATACGGGCCGGGACTATTTATACGCAGTATTTT.

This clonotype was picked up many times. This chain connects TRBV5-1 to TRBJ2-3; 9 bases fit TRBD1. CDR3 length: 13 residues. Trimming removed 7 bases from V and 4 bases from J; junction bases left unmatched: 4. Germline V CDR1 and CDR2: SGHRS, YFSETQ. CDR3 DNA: TGCGCCAGCCGGGACAGGGTCCCAGATACGCAGTATTTT. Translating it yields CASRDRVPDTQYF.

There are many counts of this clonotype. CDR3 bases: TGCGCCAGCAGCCGTACTAGCACGAACACCGGGGAGCTGTTTTTT. The encoded protein is CASSRTSTNTGELFF. This rearrangement joins TRBV5-1 to TRBJ2-2; tentatively, D is TRBD2 (6 bases). This CDR3 has 15 amino acids. The V gene lost 4 bases and the J gene lost 0 bases, with 10 bases spanning the gap. CDR1 is SGHRS, CDR2 YFSETQ, per germline.

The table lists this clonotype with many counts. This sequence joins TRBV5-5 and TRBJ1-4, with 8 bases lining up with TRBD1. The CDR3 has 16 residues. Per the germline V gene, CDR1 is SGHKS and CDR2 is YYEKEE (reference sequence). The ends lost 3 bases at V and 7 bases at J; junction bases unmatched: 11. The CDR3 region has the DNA TGTGCCAGCAGCTCGGACCGGGACAGGTTCGTTGAAAAACTGTTTTTT. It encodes CASSSDRDRFVEKLFF.

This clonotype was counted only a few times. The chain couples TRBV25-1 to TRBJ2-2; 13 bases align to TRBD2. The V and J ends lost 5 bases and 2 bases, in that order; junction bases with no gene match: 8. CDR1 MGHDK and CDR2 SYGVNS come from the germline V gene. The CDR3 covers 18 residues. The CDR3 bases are TGTGCCAGCAGTCCATCCGGGACTAGCGGGATAAACACCGGGGAGCTGTTTTTT. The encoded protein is CASSPSGTSGINTGELFF.

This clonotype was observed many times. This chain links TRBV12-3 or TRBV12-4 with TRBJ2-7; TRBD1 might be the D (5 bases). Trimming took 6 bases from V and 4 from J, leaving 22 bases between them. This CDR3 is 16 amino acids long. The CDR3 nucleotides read TGTGCCAGCAGCTACCTGAGGACACCTCCGAGGTACGAGCAGTACTTC. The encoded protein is CASSYLRTPPRYEQYF.

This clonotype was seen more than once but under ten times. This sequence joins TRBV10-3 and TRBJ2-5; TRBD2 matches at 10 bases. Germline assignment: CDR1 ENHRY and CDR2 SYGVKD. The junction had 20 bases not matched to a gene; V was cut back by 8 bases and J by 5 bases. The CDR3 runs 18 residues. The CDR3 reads CAIGKFGTSATGGETQYF. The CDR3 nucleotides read TGTGCCATCGGGAAGTTCGGGACTAGCGCAACTGGGGGGGAGACCCAGTACTTC.

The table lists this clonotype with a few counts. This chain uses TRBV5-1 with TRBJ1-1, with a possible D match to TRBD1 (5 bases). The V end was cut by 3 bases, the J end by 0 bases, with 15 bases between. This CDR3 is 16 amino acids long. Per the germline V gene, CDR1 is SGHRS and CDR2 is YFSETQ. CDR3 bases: TGCGCCAGCAGCTCAACCCTACGGGGGGTGAACACTGAAGCTTTCTTT. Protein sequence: CASSSTLRGVNTEAFF.

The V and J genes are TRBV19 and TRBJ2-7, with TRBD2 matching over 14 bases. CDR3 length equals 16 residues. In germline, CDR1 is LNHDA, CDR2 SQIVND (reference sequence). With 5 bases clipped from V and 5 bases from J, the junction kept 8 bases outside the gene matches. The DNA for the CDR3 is TGTGCCAGTAGTCCCTGGACTAGCGGGAGGTCCCACGAGCAGTACTTC. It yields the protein CASSPWTSGRSHEQYF.

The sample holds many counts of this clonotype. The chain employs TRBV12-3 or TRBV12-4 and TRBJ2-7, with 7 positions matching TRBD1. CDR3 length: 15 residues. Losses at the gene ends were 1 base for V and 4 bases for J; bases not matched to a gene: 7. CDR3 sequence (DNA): TGTGCCAGCAGTTTAGGTAGTCAGGGGGTATACGAGCAGTACTTC. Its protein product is CASSLGSQGVYEQYF.

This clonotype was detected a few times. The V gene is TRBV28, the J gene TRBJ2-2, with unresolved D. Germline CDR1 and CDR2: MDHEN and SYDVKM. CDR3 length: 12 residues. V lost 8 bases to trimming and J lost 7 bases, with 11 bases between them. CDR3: CASVTLLGELFF. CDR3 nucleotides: TGTGCCAGCGTAACTCTCCTCGGGGAGCTGTTTTTT.

The DNA for the CDR3 is TGTGCCAGCAGTTTCAGCGGGATTGAGCAGTTCTTC. Its translation: CASSFSGIEQFF. The rearrangement links TRBV2 to TRBJ2-1, with TRBD2 matching 7 bases. The CDR3 sequence is 12 residues long. The junction had 4 bases not matched to a gene; V was cut back by 5 bases and J by 9 bases. CDR1 and CDR2 (germline): SNHLY, FYNNEI.

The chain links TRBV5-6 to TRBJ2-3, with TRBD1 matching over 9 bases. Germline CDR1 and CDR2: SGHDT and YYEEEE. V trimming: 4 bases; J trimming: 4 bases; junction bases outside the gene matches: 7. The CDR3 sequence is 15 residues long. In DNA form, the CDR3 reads TGTGCCAGCAGCCGGGGACAGGGTCAGCCAGATACGCAGTATTTT. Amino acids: CASSRGQGQPDTQYF.